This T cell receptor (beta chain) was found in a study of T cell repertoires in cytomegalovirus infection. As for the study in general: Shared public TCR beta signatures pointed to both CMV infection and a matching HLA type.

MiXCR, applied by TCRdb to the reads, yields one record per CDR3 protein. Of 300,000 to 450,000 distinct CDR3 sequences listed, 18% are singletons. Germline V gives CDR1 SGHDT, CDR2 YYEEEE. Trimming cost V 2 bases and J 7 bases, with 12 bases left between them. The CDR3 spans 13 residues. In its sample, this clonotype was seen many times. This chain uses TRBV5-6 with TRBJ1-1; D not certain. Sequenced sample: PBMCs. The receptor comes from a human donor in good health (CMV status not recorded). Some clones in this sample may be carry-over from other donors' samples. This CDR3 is CASSFHPGSEAFF. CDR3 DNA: TGTGCCAGCAGCTTTCACCCCGGGAGTGAAGCTTTCTTT.